These T cell receptor beta chains were read from a single sample in a study of neoadjuvant anti-PD-1 for oral cavity cancer. The assay was immunoSEQ multiplex PCR, and TCRdb's table has in-frame clones only and misses some. The sample carries about 6,800 clones, just under 75% recorded once. The specimen comprised PBMCs, sampled before nivolumab (anti-PD-1) treatment. These receptors were collected from a person aged 35-79 years with oral cavity squamous cell carcinoma. Both conserved end residues are part of each CDR3. Fields, in order: clone size, J gene, V gene, D gene, CDR3 DNA, CDR3 protein. D genes are given only for firm matches. Rows may omit the clone size; those that give it use once, few, many or a size class.

. | TRBJ2-7 | TRBV7-2 | TRBD1 | TGTGCCAGCAGCCCTTCCGGACAGGGTAACGACGAGCAGTACTTC | CASSPSGQGNDEQYF
. | TRBJ1-5 | TRBV21-1 | . | TGTGCCAGCAGCAAAAAACAGAACAAGGAGCCCCAGCATTTT | CASSKKQNKEPQHF
few | TRBJ2-2 | TRBV5-1 | TRBD1 | TGCGCCAGCAGCTTTAGACAGGGGGACACCGGGGAGCTGTTTTTT | CASSFRQGDTGELFF
. | TRBJ2-1 | TRBV5-1 | . | TGCGCCAGCAGCTTGGAGGGAGCCTCCTACAATGAGCAGTTCTTC | CASSLEGASYNEQFF
. | TRBJ1-2 | TRBV4-3 | TRBD1 | TGCGCCAGCAGCCAAGTCGTAAGGGGGCAGCGCTATGGCTACACCTTC | CASSQVVRGQRYGYTF
few | TRBJ2-5 | TRBV9 | . | TGTGCCAGCAGCGTAGCGAGTGGAGAGACCCAGTACTTC | CASSVASGETQYF
. | TRBJ1-1 | TRBV7-8 | . | TGTGCCAGCAGCCGAGGAAGGAACACTGAAGCTTTCTTT | CASSRGRNTEAFF
few | TRBJ1-5 | TRBV4-1 | . | TGCGCCAGCAGCCAGGGCAGATACTATAGCAATCAGCCCCAGCATTTT | CASSQGRYYSNQPQHF
few | TRBJ1-2 | TRBV20-1 | . | TGCAGTGCTACAGGCGACCGTGGCTACACCTTC | CSATGDRGYTF
. | TRBJ2-7 | TRBV11-2 | . | TGTGCCAGCAGGGACCTTTCCTACGAGCAGTACTTC | CASRDLSYEQYF
. | TRBJ1-1 | TRBV19 | . | TGTGCCAGTAGTCCAGGGAGACGGGAGACTGAAGCTTTCTTT | CASSPGRRETEAFF
. | TRBJ1-2 | TRBV7-2 | . | TGTGCCAGCAGCCGCGGGGGCGCGGATTTGGGCTACACCTTC | CASSRGGADLGYTF
. | TRBJ1-2 | TRBV19 | . | TGTGCCAGTAGTATAGGAAGGGATAACTATGGCTACACCTTC | CASSIGRDNYGYTF
. | TRBJ2-7 | TRBV4-1 | TRBD1 | TGCGCCAGCAGCCAAGTCGTCAGACAGGGGATGTACGAGCAGTACTTC | CASSQVVRQGMYEQYF
. | TRBJ1-5 | TRBV5-6 | TRBD1 | TGTGCCAGCAGCTGGTGGACAGGGTTCCAGAGCAATCAGCCCCAGCATTTT | CASSWWTGFQSNQPQHF
. | TRBJ2-7 | TRBV6-4 | . | TGTGCCAGCAGCCGTCCCTCGGCCCGAACCTCCTACGAGCAGTACTTC | CASSRPSARTSYEQYF
. | TRBJ2-7 | TRBV9 | . | TGTGCCAGCAGCGTAAGTTCCAGGATAAATTCCTACGAGCAGTACTTC | CASSVSSRINSYEQYF
. | TRBJ2-3 | TRBV7-9 | . | TGTGCCAGCAGCTTAGGGACTACCAGCACAGATACGCAGTATTTT | CASSLGTTSTDTQYF
few | TRBJ2-2 | TRBV6-1 | . | TGTGCCAGCAGTGGAAAAGCCACCGGGGAGCTGTTTTTT | CASSGKATGELFF
. | TRBJ2-3 | TRBV5-1 | . | TGCGCCAGCAGCTTGGGGAGCGCGGCGGGCACAGATACGCAGTATTTT | CASSLGSAAGTDTQYF
. | TRBJ1-2 | TRBV5-6 | . | TGTGCCAGCAGCTTGTTTCCAGGGCTGAACTATGGCTACACCTTC | CASSLFPGLNYGYTF
. | TRBJ2-1 | TRBV9 | . | TGTGCCAGCAGCGTAGGATTGGGGGGTGAGCAGTTCTTC | CASSVGLGGEQFF
. | TRBJ2-1 | TRBV28 | . | TGTGCCAGCAGTTTATCCCCCCTTTCCGGCTACAATGAGCAGTTCTTC | CASSLSPLSGYNEQFF
. | TRBJ2-1 | TRBV9 | TRBD2 | TGTGCCAGCAGCGCCCAGGTGAAAACTGGTACTAGCGGTATCCCCGCAATAGGGAATGAGCAGTTCTTC | CASSAQVKTGTSGIPAIGNEQFF
. | TRBJ2-7 | TRBV2 | . | TGTGCCAGCAGTGAAGGGAACGCCGGGGGAGAGCAGTACTTC | CASSEGNAGGEQYF
. | TRBJ2-1 | TRBV7-9 | TRBD1 | TGTGCCAGCAGCTCGACAGGGGTTATGTTTCGCGATGAGCAGTTCTTC | CASSSTGVMFRDEQFF
. | TRBJ1-1 | TRBV7-3 | TRBD1 | TGTGCCAGCAGCCCATTGGACAGGGGCATGAACACTGAAGCTTTCTTT | CASSPLDRGMNTEAFF
. | TRBJ2-7 | TRBV7-2 | TRBD1 | TGTGCCAGCAGCTCCAGGACAGGGGGCTACGAGCAGTACTTC | CASSSRTGGYEQYF
. | TRBJ2-5 | TRBV2 | TRBD1 | TGTGCCAGCAGCCTTGGGGGACAGAGAGAGACCCAGTACTTC | CASSLGGQRETQYF
. | TRBJ2-7 | TRBV9 | TRBD1 | TGTGCCAGCAGCCCCGAGACAGGGGGCTTTTACGAGCAGTACTTC | CASSPETGGFYEQYF
large | TRBJ1-3 | TRBV29-1 | TRBD1 | TGCAGCGCCGCTGGGACAGCTGGAAACACCATATATTTT | CSAAGTAGNTIYF
. | TRBJ1-5 | TRBV19 | TRBD1 | TGTGCCAGTAGTATGGGCGTTATACAGGGGAGGAATCAGCCCCAGCATTTT | CASSMGVIQGRNQPQHF
. | TRBJ1-3 | TRBV10-3 | . | TGTGCCATCAGTGAGTCCCCCGACTCTGGAAACACCATATATTTT | CAISESPDSGNTIYF
. | TRBJ2-7 | TRBV27 | TRBD1 | TGTGCCAGCACAAGGACAGGGAACTACGAGCAGTACTTC | CASTRTGNYEQYF
. | TRBJ1-2 | TRBV5-4 | TRBD1 | TGTGCCAGCAGCCCACCGGGACAGGGCTTGAATGGCTACACCTTC | CASSPPGQGLNGYTF
few | TRBJ2-7 | TRBV5-4 | . | TGTGCCAGCAGCTTGGTCCAGTACTTC | CASSLVQYF
once | TRBJ1-5 | TRBV4-1 | . | TGCGCCAGCAGCCTTAGGGTGGGAGGCAATCAGCCCCAGCATTTT | CASSLRVGGNQPQHF
once | TRBJ2-1 | TRBV5-1 | TRBD2 | TGCGCCAGCAGTCTAGCGGGGGACTCCTACAATGAGCAGTTCTTC | CASSLAGDSYNEQFF
. | TRBJ2-6 | TRBV19 | . | TGTGCCAGTAGTACAGGTCCTTGGGGGGCCAACGTCCTGACTTTC | CASSTGPWGANVLTF
once | TRBJ2-3 | TRBV4-3 | . | TGCGCCAGCAGCCAAGATAGGGCAGGAGTCACCACAGATACGCAGTATTTT | CASSQDRAGVTTDTQYF